A selection of T cell receptor beta chains follows, all from one sample in a study of T cells in Graves' hyperthyroidism and ophthalmopathy. TCRdb re-derived calls from the multiplex PCR reads in MiXCR, one entry per CDR3 protein. Found here are around 720,000 distinct CDR3 sequences, over 35% of them singletons; the top ten hold 30% to 40%. Sequencing was carried out using blood. These receptors came from a woman aged 40-49 years with Graves' hyperthyroidism. Each CDR3 is given with its conserved first and last residue. A D gene is named only where the DNA matches it firmly. The size field is filled for only some rows; it gives once, few, many or a size class.

D: .; J: TRBJ1-6; size: .; V: TRBV11-2; DNA: TGTGCCAGCAGCGGCTGGGGACCGAAGAAGAGCTCCTATAATTCACCCCTCCACTTT; CDR3: CASSGWGPKKSSYNSPLHF
D: .; J: TRBJ1-1; size: many; V: TRBV2; DNA: TGTGCCAGCACCCTACAGGGGAACACTGAAGCTTTCTTT; CDR3: CASTLQGNTEAFF
D: TRBD2; J: TRBJ2-5; size: few; V: TRBV6-6; DNA: TGTGCCAGCAGTTACGATGGGGGACTAACTTGGGAGACCCAGTACTTC; CDR3: CASSYDGGLTWETQYF
D: .; J: TRBJ2-7; size: .; V: TRBV7-9; DNA: TGTGCCAGCAGCTTTGGCCCTACAGGACCGATCTTCTACGAGCAGTACTTC; CDR3: CASSFGPTGPIFYEQYF
D: .; J: TRBJ2-1; size: .; V: TRBV6-6; DNA: TGTGCCAGCAGTGTTAGCGGCTCCTACAATGAGCAGTTCTTC; CDR3: CASSVSGSYNEQFF
D: .; J: TRBJ1-2; size: many; V: TRBV14; DNA: TGTGCCAGCAGCCAAGGGAGACAGGTTACCCCCACAGGCTACACCTTC; CDR3: CASSQGRQVTPTGYTF
D: .; J: TRBJ1-2; size: many; V: TRBV15; DNA: TGTGCCACCAGCAGACCCAACTACTATGGCTACACCTTC; CDR3: CATSRPNYYGYTF
D: TRBD1; J: TRBJ1-5; size: .; V: TRBV19; DNA: TGTGCCAGTAGTGCCCGGACAGGGGGGATCTATAGCAATCAGCCCCAGCATTTT; CDR3: CASSARTGGIYSNQPQHF
D: .; J: TRBJ2-7; size: many; V: TRBV25-1; DNA: TGTGCCAGCAGCGGGGGGCGGGCTAGCGAATCCTACGAGCAGTACTTC; CDR3: CASSGGRASESYEQYF
D: .; J: TRBJ2-5; size: many; V: TRBV19; DNA: TGTGCCAGTAGTAACCAGCGGCAAGAGACCCAGTACTTC; CDR3: CASSNQRQETQYF
D: .; J: TRBJ2-7; size: few; V: TRBV6-5; DNA: TGTGCCAGCAGCCCCGCAGGGGCCCAGCACGAGCAGTACTTC; CDR3: CASSPAGAQHEQYF
D: TRBD1; J: TRBJ2-6; size: many; V: TRBV10-3; DNA: TGTGCCACACAACGGACAGGGGGTGGTGGGGCCAACGTCCTGACTTTC; CDR3: CATQRTGGGGANVLTF
D: .; J: TRBJ1-3; size: many; V: TRBV11-2; DNA: TGTGCCAGCAAACTAGGGCAGGGAAACACCATATATTTT; CDR3: CASKLGQGNTIYF
D: TRBD1; J: TRBJ1-3; size: many; V: TRBV9; DNA: TGTGCCAGCAGCCAACAGGGGGCAGTTGGAAACACCATATATTTT; CDR3: CASSQQGAVGNTIYF
D: TRBD2; J: TRBJ2-7; size: .; V: TRBV5-1; DNA: TGCGCCAACAGCCCAAACCCAGCGGGGGGGGGCGAGCAGTACTTC; CDR3: CANSPNPAGGGEQYF
D: TRBD1; J: TRBJ1-4; size: .; V: TRBV4-1; DNA: TGCGCCAGCAGCCTTAGTGGACAGGCACTAACTAATGAAAAACTGTTTTTT; CDR3: CASSLSGQALTNEKLFF
D: TRBD1; J: TRBJ1-1; size: many; V: TRBV29-1; DNA: TGCAGCGCCGGGGGACAGGGGCGTACTGAAGCTTTCTTT; CDR3: CSAGGQGRTEAFF
D: .; J: TRBJ1-1; size: .; V: TRBV12-3/TRBV12-4; DNA: TGTGCCAGCCGGATAGGTAATTGGGGCACTGAAGCTTTCTTT; CDR3: CASRIGNWGTEAFF
D: .; J: TRBJ1-2; size: few; V: TRBV2; DNA: TGTGCCAGCAGTTCCGGGGGCCGATCCTATGGCTACACCTTC; CDR3: CASSSGGRSYGYTF
D: TRBD1; J: TRBJ1-1; size: .; V: TRBV10-3; DNA: TGTGCCATCAGTGTGACAGGGTTGGCTGAAGCTTTCTTT; CDR3: CAISVTGLAEAFF
D: .; J: TRBJ1-1; size: .; V: TRBV7-2; DNA: TGTGCCAGCAGCTTATCCCCCCGGACTGAAGCTTTCTTT; CDR3: CASSLSPRTEAFF
D: .; J: TRBJ1-1; size: many; V: TRBV4-3; DNA: TGTGCCAGCAGTCCGGTCATGAACACTGAAGCTTTCTTT; CDR3: CASSPVMNTEAFF
D: .; J: TRBJ2-2; size: .; V: TRBV7-9; DNA: TGTGCCAGCAGCCAACTCGGGACAACGAACACCGGGGAGCTGTTTTTT; CDR3: CASSQLGTTNTGELFF
D: .; J: TRBJ1-2; size: few; V: TRBV6-5; DNA: TGTGCCAGCAGTTACACAATTTGGGGGGCCAACTATGGCTACACCTTC; CDR3: CASSYTIWGANYGYTF
D: TRBD1; J: TRBJ1-3; size: .; V: TRBV19; DNA: TGTGCCAGCAGCCGTTCGACAGGGGTCGGAAACACCATATATTTT; CDR3: CASSRSTGVGNTIYF
D: TRBD1; J: TRBJ2-5; size: many; V: TRBV19; DNA: TGTGCCAGTAGTATCTCTATCGGGACAGGGCAAGAGACCCAGTACTTC; CDR3: CASSISIGTGQETQYF
D: .; J: TRBJ2-5; size: .; V: TRBV20-1; DNA: TGCAGTGCTAGGGGGGGCGGAGATACGCAGTACTTC; CDR3: CSARGGGDTQYF
D: .; J: TRBJ1-1; size: once; V: TRBV7-9; DNA: TGCGCCAGCAGGGCCTACAGGGAGGCTGAAGCTTTCTTT; CDR3: CASRAYREAEAFF
D: TRBD1; J: TRBJ1-5; size: many; V: TRBV7-6; DNA: TGTGCCAGCAGCTTAGACAGGGGTCATCAGCCCCAGCATTTT; CDR3: CASSLDRGHQPQHF
D: .; J: TRBJ1-4; size: .; V: TRBV4-1; DNA: TGCGCCAGCAGCCAAGTACAGGGTGGAGAAGAACTGTTTTTT; CDR3: CASSQVQGGEELFF
D: .; J: TRBJ1-2; size: .; V: TRBV5-1; DNA: TGCGCCAGCAGCCCCGCGGCAGTTCCTCTTCAGGGCTATGGCTACACCTTC; CDR3: CASSPAAVPLQGYGYTF
D: .; J: TRBJ2-5; size: many; V: TRBV19; DNA: TGTGCCAGTAGTACCAATCTACAGGGAGAGACCCAGTACTTC; CDR3: CASSTNLQGETQYF
D: .; J: TRBJ1-1; size: many; V: TRBV7-9; DNA: TGTGCCAGCAGCCCAGAGACATCGAACACTGAAGCTTTCTTT; CDR3: CASSPETSNTEAFF
D: TRBD1; J: TRBJ1-4; size: few; V: TRBV6-6; DNA: TGTGCCAGCAGTTACTCGAACAGGGGGCCGGAACTGTTTTTT; CDR3: CASSYSNRGPELFF
D: TRBD1; J: TRBJ1-4; size: many; V: TRBV12-3/TRBV12-4; DNA: TGTGCCAGCATCCGACAGGGGGACGGAAAACTGTTTTTT; CDR3: CASIRQGDGKLFF
D: TRBD1; J: TRBJ2-2; size: .; V: TRBV10-3; DNA: TGTGCCTCGGGGGACAGGGACGGGGAGCTGTTTTTT; CDR3: CASGDRDGELFF
D: TRBD1; J: TRBJ2-7; size: .; V: TRBV9; DNA: TGTGCCAGCAGCTTAGTGGTTGGGACAGAGTCCTACGAGCAGTACTTC; CDR3: CASSLVVGTESYEQYF
D: TRBD1; J: TRBJ1-1; size: many; V: TRBV11-2; DNA: TGTGCCAGCAGCTTAAGACAGGGCTCCACTGAAGCTTTCTTT; CDR3: CASSLRQGSTEAFF
D: .; J: TRBJ1-4; size: many; V: TRBV11-2; DNA: TGTGCCAGCAGTTTAGGGGTGGTGGGCGAAAAACTGTTTTTT; CDR3: CASSLGVVGEKLFF
D: .; J: TRBJ1-3; size: .; V: TRBV3-1; DNA: TGTGCCAGCAGCCAAGATGAACAGGCTGGAAACACCATATATTTT; CDR3: CASSQDEQAGNTIYF